These T cell receptor beta chains were read from a single sample in a study of radiotherapy plus CTLA-4 blockade in lung cancer. Data came from immunoSEQ multiplex PCR; TCRdb stores just in-frame clones and leaves some out. Here the sample spans 50,000 to 70,000 clones, 70% to 85% being singletons. Specimen: peripheral blood, collected from a patient treated with radiotherapy plus ipilimumab. The source of these receptors is a human donor with non-small cell lung cancer whose response to radiotherapy plus ipilimumab could not be evaluated. Each CDR3 is given with its conserved first and last residue. D genes are given only for firm matches.

J	V	D	CDR3
TRBJ2-7	TRBV28	TRBD1	CASSSLPGQGYYEQYF
TRBJ1-5	TRBV28	-	CASSKLWTEYSNQPQHF
TRBJ2-5	TRBV9	TRBD2	CASSVGSGRNSRETQYF
TRBJ2-5	TRBV2	TRBD2	CVARTSGMKETQYF
TRBJ2-3	TRBV7-9	-	CASSSGDAPTDTQYF
TRBJ2-7	TRBV18	-	CASSEVTGVYEQYF
TRBJ2-5	TRBV9	-	CASSVGVGWETQYF
TRBJ2-7	TRBV9	-	CASSVAAGPYEQYF
TRBJ1-3	TRBV5-6	-	CASSTTGSGNTIYF
TRBJ1-2	TRBV27	TRBD1	CASSRGTGGLLYGYTF
TRBJ2-2	TRBV9	-	CASSTGQMITGELFF
TRBJ2-5	TRBV4-3	TRBD1	CASSQQPGQEETQYF
TRBJ2-6	TRBV7-6	-	CASSLGYTLIKTGANVLTF
TRBJ1-1	TRBV5-1	TRBD1	CASSPGTGAEAFF
TRBJ2-5	TRBV4-1	TRBD1	CASSQDLGTGREETQYF
TRBJ2-3	TRBV9	-	CASSGGTLRGDTQYF
TRBJ2-7	TRBV2	-	CASTDMLSSYEQYF
TRBJ2-1	TRBV5-1	-	CASSLNRDEQFF
TRBJ2-7	TRBV9	TRBD1	CASSVGTGNYEQYF
TRBJ2-3	TRBV14	TRBD1	CASSPLPGQGGRDTQYF
TRBJ1-2	TRBV7-2	-	CASSLAQNYGYTF
TRBJ2-7	TRBV6-5	TRBD1	CASSDRESSYEQYF
TRBJ1-2	TRBV28	-	CASRADSLNYGYTF
TRBJ1-1	TRBV18	TRBD1	CASSPLDRGAPNTEAFF
TRBJ2-5	TRBV28	TRBD1	CASREQGAQETQYF
TRBJ2-7	TRBV6-5	TRBD2	CASRPGLAEQYF
TRBJ1-1	TRBV19	TRBD1	CASSIGFGQGNTEAFF
TRBJ2-7	TRBV6-5	TRBD1	CASRPGTGVYEQYF
TRBJ1-2	TRBV7-2	TRBD1	CATPPGQGAGYTF
TRBJ1-1	TRBV4-2	-	CASSQIEGGTYMNTEAFF
TRBJ2-7	TRBV6-1	-	CASSPQGGMEYF
TRBJ1-1	TRBV7-2	TRBD1	CASSLAGTANTEAFF
TRBJ2-3	TRBV5-1	TRBD1	CASSLASGQTDTQYF
TRBJ1-4	TRBV6-5	TRBD1	CASGNQGAREKLFF
TRBJ1-6	TRBV10-3	-	CAIKGPGNSPLHF
TRBJ1-1	TRBV2	-	CASNRQPMNTEAFF
TRBJ1-1	TRBV19	TRBD1	CASSAQGQGLRAEAFF
TRBJ2-1	TRBV19	-	CASRARSSYNEQFF
TRBJ1-4	TRBV6-1	TRBD1	CASSAGTGVTNEKLFF
TRBJ2-1	TRBV4-2	TRBD2	CASSQDLAVSYNEQFF
TRBJ1-1	TRBV5-5	-	CASSFQGILNTEAFF
TRBJ1-1	TRBV20-1	-	CSARGNTEAFF
TRBJ2-2	TRBV4-3	TRBD2	CASSPGLAGARLLVGELFF
TRBJ2-3	TRBV11-2	-	CASSFLSTDTQYF
TRBJ2-7	TRBV27	TRBD1	CASGTTGVIYEQYF
TRBJ2-5	TRBV23-1	-	CASSQTAGRWETQYF